The following is a T cell receptor (beta chain) sequence with its context. As yet, its antigen is unknown. V gave up 5 bases and J gave up 1 base, with 8 bases separating them. This CDR3 is 13 amino acids long. Germline values: CDR1 SGHTA, CDR2 FQGTGA. These data are taken from a study of T-cell memory formation after mild COVID-19. At the level of the study: Largely donor-specific TCR clusters were found. Regarding the study as a whole: Later expanders leaned toward CD4+, whereas clones contracting from day 15 to 85 were balanced CD4/CD8. Some SARS-CoV-2-responding clones were already detected in memory before infection.

Constant-segment primers were used for 5'RACE, and the resulting TCR alpha and TCR beta cDNA libraries carried sample barcodes and UMIs. TCRdb redid the calling of the 5' RACE reads with MiXCR, one entry per CDR3 protein. Of roughly 350,000 distinct CDR3 sequences listed, approximately 27% are singletons. The clonotype originates from an adult woman who had mild COVID-19 (a few samples of this study predate the infection). Cell type and time point are not known. Sequenced material: PBMCs or a T cell subset sorted from them (not recorded which). The gene calls are TRBV7-3 and TRBJ1-1; D is unclear. This CDR3 reads CASSQNRNTEAFF. The CDR3 region has the DNA TGTGCCAGCAGCCAGAACAGGAACACTGAAGCTTTCTTT.